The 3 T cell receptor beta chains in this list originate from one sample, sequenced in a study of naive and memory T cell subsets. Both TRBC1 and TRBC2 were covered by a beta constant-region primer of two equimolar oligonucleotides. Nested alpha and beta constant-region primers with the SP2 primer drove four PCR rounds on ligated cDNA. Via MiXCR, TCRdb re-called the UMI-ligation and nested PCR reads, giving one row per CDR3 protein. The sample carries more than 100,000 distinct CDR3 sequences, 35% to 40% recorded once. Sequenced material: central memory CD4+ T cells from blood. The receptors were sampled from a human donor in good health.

The CDR3 loop reads CASSKQGRVREQYF. The CDR3 DNA reads as TGTGCCAGCAGTAAACAGGGTAGGGTACGAGAGCAGTACTTC. The chain employs TRBV6-5 and TRBJ2-7, with D possibly matching TRBD1 (6 bases). The V and J ends lost 5 bases and 7 bases respectively, with 18 bases between them. The length of the CDR3 is 14 residues. In germline, CDR1 is MNHEY, CDR2 SVGAGI.

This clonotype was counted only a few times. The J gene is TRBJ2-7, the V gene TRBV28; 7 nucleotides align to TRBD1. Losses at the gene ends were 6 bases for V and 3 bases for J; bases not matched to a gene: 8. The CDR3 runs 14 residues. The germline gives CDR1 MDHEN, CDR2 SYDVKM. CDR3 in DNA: TGTGCCAGCAGCTCCGGACAGGTTTACTACGAGCAGTACTTC. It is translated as CASSSGQVYYEQYF.

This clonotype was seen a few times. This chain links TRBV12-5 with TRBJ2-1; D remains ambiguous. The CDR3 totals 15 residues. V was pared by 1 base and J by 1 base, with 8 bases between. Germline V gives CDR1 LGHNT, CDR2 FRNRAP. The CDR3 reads CASGLGGSSYNEQFF. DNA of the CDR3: TGTGCTAGTGGTTTGGGGGGTTCATCCTACAATGAGCAGTTCTTC.